The 10 T cell receptor beta chains reported below all come from one sample, sequenced in a study of relationships among human T cell subsets. After negative selection with anti-CD4 multisort beads, CD8+ T cells were positively selected with anti-CD8 beads. TCR alpha and beta CDR3s were amplified from mRNA by semiquantitative ARM-PCR. ARM-PCR used tagged nested gene-specific primers, then communal superprimers for exponential amplification. One entry per CDR3 protein results from TCRdb running MiXCR on the multiplex PCR reads. Of about 5,000 distinct CDR3 sequences in the sample, around 60% were seen once. The sequenced sample was CD8+ T cells sorted from blood. The receptor source for this set is a man aged 40-49 years in good health.

This rearrangement joins TRBV3-1 to TRBJ2-7; D possibly corresponds to TRBD1 (5 bases). In germline, CDR1 is LGHDT, CDR2 YNNKEL (reference sequence). The CDR3 is 13 amino acids. V lost 2 bases, J lost 7 bases, and 12 bases lay in between. The CDR3 protein is CASSQRGFREQYF. The CDR3 nucleotides read TGTGCCAGCAGCCAAAGGGGATTCCGGGAGCAGTACTTC.

This chain links TRBV2 with TRBJ2-1, with TRBD2 identical over 8 bases. CDR3 length: 16 amino acids. Germline trimming cut 0 bases from V and 7 bases from J; bases unmatched to any gene: 8. Looked up from germline, CDR1 is SNHLY and CDR2 is FYNNEI. The CDR3 loop is CASSEAPGQRGNEQFF. The CDR3 nucleotides read TGTGCCAGCAGTGAAGCCCCCGGACAGCGGGGGAATGAGCAGTTCTTC.

This clonotype was counted only a few times. V usage is TRBV14 and J usage is TRBJ2-7; 12 nucleotides agree with TRBD2. The CDR3 contains 16 residues. The V and J ends lost 4 bases and 4 bases, in that order; junction bases with no gene match: 8. Looked up from germline, CDR1 is SGHDN and CDR2 is FVKESK. CDR3 DNA: TGTGCCAGCAGCCGCGGACTAGCGGGAATCAAGTACGAGCAGTACTTC. It specifies CASSRGLAGIKYEQYF.

By share of the sample, this clonotype is large (0.1 to 1%). This chain joins TRBV27 and TRBJ1-1; D ambiguous. The CDR3 extends over 11 amino acids. From germline, CDR1 is MNHEY and CDR2 SMNVEV (reference sequence). Trimming removed 8 bases from V and 3 bases from J, with 7 bases in between. CDR3 in DNA: TGTGCCAGCGGGTCCGACACTGAAGCTTTCTTT. Translating gives CASGSDTEAFF.

This rearrangement joins TRBV29-1 to TRBJ2-1, with 12 bases aligning to TRBD2. Germline values: CDR1 SQVTM, CDR2 ANQGSEA. The CDR3 spans 15 residues. Unmatched junction bases numbered 6, after V lost 1 base and J lost 8 bases. In DNA form, the CDR3 reads TGCAGCGTTGAAGTGAGACTAGCGGGAGCAGATGAGCAGTTCTTC. It codes for CSVEVRLAGADEQFF.

The rearrangement links TRBV12-3 or TRBV12-4 to TRBJ2-3, with no clear D. Trimming took off 7 bases at V and 1 base at J, with 9 bases between the two ends. CDR3 length: 13 amino acids. This chain's CDR3 is CASKDGGTDTQYF. Written as DNA, the CDR3 is TGTGCCAGCAAGGATGGGGGCACAGATACGCAGTATTTT.

The V gene is TRBV4-2, the J gene TRBJ2-5; D may be TRBD2 (6 bases). CDR1 is LGHNA, CDR2 YNFKEQ, per germline. The ends were cut back, 11 bases at V and 5 bases at J, with 18 bases in the middle. The CDR3 is 13 amino acids. CDR3 residues: CARAAGLLETQYF. CDR3 nucleotide sequence: TGTGCCCGTGCGGCGGGGCTGTTGGAGACCCAGTACTTC.

The genes are TRBV7-9 and TRBJ2-3, with D perhaps matching TRBD1 (5 bases). Germline V CDR1 and CDR2: SEHNR, FQNEAQ (reference sequence). The V gene lost 1 base and the J gene lost 3 bases, with 11 bases spanning the gap. There are 15 residues in the CDR3. The CDR3 DNA sequence: TGTGCCAGCAGCTTAGTAGAGACAGCAACAGATACGCAGTATTTT. Encoded protein: CASSLVETATDTQYF.

The chain recombines TRBV19 with TRBJ2-7; 11 bases match TRBD2. The CDR3 has 15 amino acids. Per germline, CDR1 LNHDA and CDR2 SQIVND (reference sequence). V was pared by 6 bases and J by 2 bases, with 6 bases of the junction left unmatched. The CDR3 is CASRPGLAAPYEQYF. The DNA for the CDR3 is TGTGCCAGTAGACCGGGACTAGCGGCCCCCTACGAGCAGTACTTC.

This rearrangement joins TRBV27 to TRBJ2-7; 11 bases align to TRBD2. V dropped 5 bases and J dropped 0; count of bases not matched to a gene: 6. Germline loops: CDR1 MNHEY, CDR2 SMNVEV (reference sequence). This CDR3 comprises 16 residues. CDR3: CASSGPTSGNSYEQYF. The CDR3 bases are TGTGCCAGCAGTGGCCCGACTAGCGGGAACTCCTACGAGCAGTACTTC.